Presented here are 27 T cell receptor beta chains from one specimen sequenced in a study of OX40 agonist ivuxolimab in advanced cancers. Clones were read by immunoSEQ multiplex PCR, and TCRdb kept only the in-frame ones, dropping some. Of tens of thousands of clones in the sample, roughly 87% were seen once. Here the sequenced sample was CD4+ or CD8+ T cells sorted from blood, taken in a trial of the OX40 agonist ivuxolimab. The receptors were gathered from an adult with an advanced solid tumor such as melanoma, head and neck, liver or kidney cancer.

This clone came up once. This sequence joins TRBV30 and TRBJ2-7; D may be TRBD1 (5 bases). Trimming took off 3 bases at V and 2 bases at J, with 23 bases between the two ends. From germline, CDR1 is GTSNPN and CDR2 SVGIG (reference sequence). This CDR3 is 17 amino acids long. CDR3 bases: TGTGCCTGGAGGGAGACCGTAACAGGTCCGCCCGCCTACGAGCAGTACTTC. Protein sequence: CAWRETVTGPPAYEQYF.

The chain has TRBV18 and TRBJ2-5; D remains ambiguous. The CDR3 totals 12 residues. V dropped 2 bases and J dropped 4 bases, with 5 bases sitting between them. Germline-derived CDR1 and CDR2 are KGHSH and LQKENI. CDR3 DNA: TGTGCCAGCTCACCAAACAGAGAGACCCAGTACTTC. This gives the protein CASSPNRETQYF.

This chain links TRBV7-9 with TRBJ2-2; no firm D call. The CDR3 is 14 amino acids. Trimming pared 4 bases from V and 6 bases from J, leaving 12 bases between. From germline, CDR1 is SEHNR and CDR2 FQNEAQ (reference sequence). CDR3 residues: CASSYDRVSGELFF. The CDR3 nucleotides are TGTGCCAGCAGCTACGATAGAGTCTCCGGGGAGCTGTTTTTT.

This chain connects TRBV14 to TRBJ2-1, with unresolved D. The germline CDR1 and CDR2 sequences are SGHDN and FVKESK. This CDR3 is built from 13 residues. Trimming cost V 1 base and J 9 bases, with 10 bases left between them. This CDR3 is CASSQVRGVEQFF. The CDR3 DNA follows: TGTGCCAGCAGCCAAGTGAGAGGCGTTGAGCAGTTCTTC.

The chain carries TRBV5-4 and TRBJ2-7; 9 positions match TRBD1. Losses at the gene ends were 3 bases for V and 3 bases for J; bases not matched to a gene: 7. The CDR3 is 15 amino acids. Per germline, CDR1 SGHNT and CDR2 YYREEE (reference sequence). This CDR3 is CASSSGQGLNYEQYF. The CDR3 nucleotides read TGTGCCAGCAGCTCCGGACAGGGGTTGAACTACGAGCAGTACTTC.

The rearrangement uses TRBV25-1 and TRBJ2-5; the match to TRBD1 covers 7 bases. Germline V gene sequence: CDR1 MGHDK, CDR2 SYGVNS. Germline trimming cut 8 bases from V and 0 bases from J; bases unmatched to any gene: 18. The CDR3 totals 18 residues. The CDR3 DNA follows: TGTGCCAGCGGAATAGTTAAAGGGACAGACTTATACCAAGAGACCCAGTACTTC. It translates to CASGIVKGTDLYQETQYF.

The chain employs TRBV5-5 and TRBJ1-1, with unresolved D. The CDR3 consists of 15 residues. The germline V gene encodes CDR1 SGHKS and CDR2 YYEKEE (reference sequence). The germline V and J ends were trimmed by 4 bases and 1 base, with 14 bases remaining between them. As DNA, the CDR3 is TGTGCCAGCAGCCCCGCCACGAGGACGAACACTGAAGCTTTCTTT. It is translated as CASSPATRTNTEAFF.

CDR3 residues: CASSRMTGGRDTQYF. Here the CDR3 DNA reads TGTGCCAGCAGCCGCATGACAGGGGGCAGAGATACGCAGTATTTT. The chain employs TRBV5-6 and TRBJ2-3, with 10 bases matching TRBD1. Germline assignment: CDR1 SGHDT and CDR2 YYEEEE. The CDR3 is 15 amino acids. Germline trimming cut 4 bases from V and 5 bases from J; bases unmatched to any gene: 7.

The J gene is TRBJ2-2, the V gene TRBV9; D is unresolved. Germline V gives CDR1 SGDLS, CDR2 YYNGEE. Trimming left V 1 base short and J 6 bases short, with 7 bases between. CDR3 length: 13 amino acids. CDR3 coding DNA: TGTGCCAGCAGCGTACTAGTGGCCGGGGAGCTGTTTTTT. It specifies CASSVLVAGELFF.

The chain employs TRBV5-1 and TRBJ2-7, with 8 bases that match TRBD1. The V segment lost 4 bases and the J segment 1 base; nucleotides outside the gene matches: 7. The CDR3 extends over 15 amino acids. From germline, CDR1 is SGHRS and CDR2 YFSETQ. The CDR3 DNA is TGCGCCAGCAGCCCGCGGACAGGGAAATCCTACGAGCAGTACTTC. Translating it yields CASSPRTGKSYEQYF.

V usage is TRBV6-5 and J usage is TRBJ2-7; 7 bases map to TRBD1. V lost 6 bases, J lost 0 bases, and 5 bases stayed unmatched. CDR1 and CDR2 from the germline V gene are MNHEY and SVGAGI. The CDR3 covers 14 residues. The CDR3 nucleotides are TGTGCCAGCAGCTTCGGACAGGCCTCCTACGAGCAGTACTTC. It specifies CASSFGQASYEQYF.

This clone occurred once. The chain has TRBV15 and TRBJ2-2; TRBD2 is a possible D gene (6 bases). The CDR3 contains 15 residues. The V gene's germline CDR1 is LNHNV and CDR2 YYDKDF (reference sequence). The V gene lost 4 bases and the J gene lost 1 base, with 10 bases spanning the gap. In DNA, the CDR3 is TGTGCCACCAGCACAGGGAGGCTGAACACCGGGGAGCTGTTTTTT. Protein: CATSTGRLNTGELFF.

The V and J genes are TRBV7-9 and TRBJ2-1; 7 bases fit TRBD2. The germline V gene encodes CDR1 SEHNR and CDR2 FQNEAQ (reference sequence). The V and J ends lost 0 bases and 7 bases, in that order; junction bases with no gene match: 0. This CDR3 is 13 amino acids long. The CDR3 region has the DNA TGTGCCAGCAGCTTAGCGGGGGGGAATGAGCAGTTCTTC. Protein sequence: CASSLAGGNEQFF.

The chain recombines TRBV10-3 with TRBJ1-4; weak D call: TRBD1 (5 bases). V lost 2 bases and J 0 bases, leaving 13 bases between the germline ends. This CDR3 contains 17 residues. Germline V gives CDR1 ENHRY, CDR2 SYGVKD. CDR3 residues: CAISEEGRTSTNEKLFF. The CDR3 region has the DNA TGTGCCATCAGTGAGGAGGGGCGAACTTCAACTAATGAAAAACTGTTTTTT.

V gene TRBV6-1 combines with J gene TRBJ2-1, with 10 nucleotides matching TRBD1. Germline V CDR1 and CDR2: MNHNS, SASEGT. Trimming at V came to 10 bases and at J to 7 bases, leaving 13 bases not matched to a gene. The CDR3 runs to 15 residues. The CDR3, as DNA: TGTGCCACCCCAAGGCCGGGACAGGGGATGAATGAGCAGTTCTTC. As protein: CATPRPGQGMNEQFF.

The chain employs TRBV28 and TRBJ1-5, with 7 bases identical to TRBD1. V dropped 6 bases and J dropped 1; count of bases not matched to a gene: 6. The length of the CDR3 is 15 residues. CDR1 and CDR2 (germline): MDHEN, SYDVKM. For the CDR3, the DNA is TGTGCCAGCAGGAAACAGGGACAGAGCAATCAGCCCCAGCATTTT. This gives the protein CASRKQGQSNQPQHF. Together with reference TRBV28 and TRBJ1-5, the CDR3 gives the full variable domain: DVKVTQSSRYLVKRTGEKVFLECVQDMDHENMFWYRQDPGLGLRLIYFSYDVKMKEKGDIPEGYSVSREKKERFSLILESASTNQTSMYLCASRKQGQSNQPQHFGDGTRLSIL.

The chain employs TRBV4-3 and TRBJ2-3; 12 bases are shared with TRBD2. Looked up from germline, CDR1 is LGHNA and CDR2 is YSLEER. CDR3 length: 20 amino acids. Unmatched junction bases numbered 15, after V lost 0 bases and J lost 5 bases. DNA of the CDR3: TGCGCCAGCAGCCAAGATCTTTTTCCTGGGGCTAGCGGGAGGGTAGATACGCAGTATTTT. Translating it yields CASSQDLFPGASGRVDTQYF.

The CDR3 DNA reads TGTGCCAGTAGTACGCTCTTCGGACAGGGGGCGCGGGGCTACACCTTC. As protein: CASSTLFGQGARGYTF. The chain joins TRBV19 to TRBJ1-2, with 11 bases matching TRBD1. The CDR3 runs 16 residues. Germline V gene data show CDR1 as LNHDA and CDR2 as SQIVND (reference sequence). V lost 4 bases, J lost 8 bases, and 12 bases stayed unmatched. The full variable domain, completed using reference TRBV19 and TRBJ1-2, is DGGITQSPKYLFRKEGQNVTLSCEQNLNHDAMYWYRQDPGQGLRLIYYSQIVNDFQKGDIAEGYSVSREKKESFPLTVTSAQKNPTAFYLCASSTLFGQGARGYTFGSGTRLTVV.

The chain employs TRBV7-2 and TRBJ2-5, with D maybe TRBD2 (5 bases). The germline V gene encodes CDR1 SGHTA and CDR2 FQGNSA. Trimming stripped 3 bases from V and 0 bases from J, with 11 bases between. This CDR3 comprises 15 residues. The CDR3 spells CASSFGINYQETQYF. The CDR3 DNA sequence: TGTGCCAGCAGCTTCGGGATAAACTACCAAGAGACCCAGTACTTC.

The V and J genes are TRBV11-3 and TRBJ2-1, with 11 bases matching TRBD2. V shed 1 base, J shed 8 bases, and the junction held 4 bases outside the gene matches. CDR3 length equals 15 residues. CDR1 and CDR2 (germline): SGHNT, YENEEA. The CDR3 coding sequence is TGTGCCAGCAGCTTAGGACTAGCGGGATTCGATGAGCAGTTCTTC. Its translation: CASSLGLAGFDEQFF.

The rearrangement uses TRBV19 and TRBJ2-3; 12 bases align to TRBD2. After removal of 4 bases from V and 2 bases from J, the junction contained 4 bases not matched to a gene. Germline lookup yields CDR1 LNHDA and CDR2 SQIVND (reference sequence). The CDR3 is made up of 16 amino acids. The CDR3 bases are TGTGCCAGTAGTAAGACTAGCGGGGGTTTCACAGATACGCAGTATTTT. Amino acid sequence: CASSKTSGGFTDTQYF. Full variable domain (remainder filled in from reference TRBV19 and TRBJ2-3): DGGITQSPKYLFRKEGQNVTLSCEQNLNHDAMYWYRQDPGQGLRLIYYSQIVNDFQKGDIAEGYSVSREKKESFPLTVTSAQKNPTAFYLCASSKTSGGFTDTQYFGPGTRLTVL.

This chain joins TRBV19 and TRBJ2-5, with TRBD1 identical over 7 bases. Germline loops: CDR1 LNHDA, CDR2 SQIVND (reference sequence). The V and J ends lost 6 bases and 2 bases, in that order; junction bases with no gene match: 9. CDR3 size: 15 residues. The DNA for the CDR3 is TGTGCCAGTAGACCGCCTCCGGGACAGCAAGAGACCCAGTACTTC. Translation gives CASRPPPGQQETQYF.

The rearrangement joins TRBV9 to TRBJ2-3; D remains ambiguous. V lost 2 bases to trimming and J lost 0 bases, with 16 bases between them. Germline V lookup: CDR1 SGDLS, CDR2 YYNGEE. The CDR3 extends over 17 amino acids. The DNA of the CDR3 is TGTGCCAGCAGCGTCCTTGGGCAGTCGACTAGCACAGATACGCAGTATTTT. Amino acid sequence: CASSVLGQSTSTDTQYF.

The rearrangement links TRBV5-1 to TRBJ2-5; D gene ambiguous. The V gene's germline CDR1 is SGHRS and CDR2 YFSETQ. Trimming removed 4 bases from V and 2 bases from J, with 12 bases in between. The CDR3 has 14 residues. The CDR3 DNA is TGCGCCAGCAGCCTAGTGGGAACACAAGAGACCCAGTACTTC. Its translation: CASSLVGTQETQYF. Using reference TRBV5-1 and TRBJ2-5 for the parts outside the CDR3, the full variable domain is KAGVTQTPRYLIKTRGQQVTLSCSPISGHRSVSWYQQTPGQGLQFLFEYFSETQRNKGNFPGRFSGRQFSNSRSEMNVSTLELGDSALYLCASSLVGTQETQYFGPGTRLLVL.

The chain uses TRBV2 and TRBJ2-3; TRBD2 might be the D (5 bases). CDR3 length equals 13 residues. V shed 4 bases and J shed 0 bases, with 5 bases lying between them. Germline values: CDR1 SNHLY, CDR2 FYNNEI. For the CDR3, the DNA is TGTGCCAGCAGTGGAGGGAGCACAGATACGCAGTATTTT. Encoded protein: CASSGGSTDTQYF.

The CDR3, as DNA: TGCGCCAGCAGCTTGGCCGCAGGGCAGAAAGATACGCAGTATTTT. Protein sequence: CASSLAAGQKDTQYF. This chain uses TRBV5-1 with TRBJ2-3, with D maybe TRBD1 (5 bases). The CDR3 has 15 amino acids. Germline values: CDR1 SGHRS, CDR2 YFSETQ. Trimming removed 0 bases at V and 5 bases at J, with 13 bases between.

The CDR3 sequence: CASSPTPGQERGSNQPQHF. CDR3 DNA: TGTGCCAGCTCGCCCACCCCGGGACAGGAGAGGGGTAGCAATCAGCCCCAGCATTTT. The chain carries TRBV18 and TRBJ1-5; TRBD1 aligns across 8 bases. CDR3 size: 19 residues. Germline V gene sequence: CDR1 KGHSH, CDR2 LQKENI. The V segment lost 6 bases and the J segment 0 bases; nucleotides outside the gene matches: 16.